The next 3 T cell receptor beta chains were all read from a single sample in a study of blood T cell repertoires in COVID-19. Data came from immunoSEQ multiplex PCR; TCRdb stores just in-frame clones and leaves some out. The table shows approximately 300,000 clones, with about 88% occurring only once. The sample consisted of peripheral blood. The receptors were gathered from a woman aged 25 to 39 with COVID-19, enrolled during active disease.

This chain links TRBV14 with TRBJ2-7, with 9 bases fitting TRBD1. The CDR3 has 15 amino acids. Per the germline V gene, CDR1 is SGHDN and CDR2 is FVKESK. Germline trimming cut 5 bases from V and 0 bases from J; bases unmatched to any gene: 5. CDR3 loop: CASSARTGDSYEQYF. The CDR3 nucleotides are TGTGCCAGCAGCGCCCGGACAGGGGACTCCTACGAGCAGTACTTC.

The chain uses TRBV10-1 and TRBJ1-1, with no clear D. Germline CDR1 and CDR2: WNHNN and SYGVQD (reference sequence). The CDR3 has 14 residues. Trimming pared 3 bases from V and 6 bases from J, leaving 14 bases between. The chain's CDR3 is CASSDAREIAEAFF. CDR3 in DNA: TGCGCCAGCAGTGACGCGCGGGAGATCGCTGAAGCTTTCTTT.

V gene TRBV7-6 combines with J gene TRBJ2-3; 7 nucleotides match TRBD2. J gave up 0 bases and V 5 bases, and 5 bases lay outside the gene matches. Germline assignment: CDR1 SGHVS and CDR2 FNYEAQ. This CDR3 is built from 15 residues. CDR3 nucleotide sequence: TGTGCCAGCAGCAGACTAGCTCCTAGCACAGATACGCAGTATTTT. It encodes CASSRLAPSTDTQYF.